The next 32 T cell receptor beta chains were all read from a single sample in a study of blood T cell repertoires in COVID-19. Measured with immunoSEQ multiplex PCR; TCRdb has only the in-frame clones, and not every one. The sample records more than 110,000 clones, roughly 89% being singletons. The sample taken for sequencing was peripheral blood. Receptor source: a man aged 60 to 75 with active or convalescent COVID-19.

V is TRBV7-9 and J is TRBJ2-5; D perhaps matches TRBD1 (5 bases). This CDR3 contains 16 residues. V was pared by 4 bases and J by 0 bases, with 15 bases between. CDR1 is SEHNR and CDR2 is FQNEAQ in the germline V gene (reference sequence). The CDR3 nucleotides read TGTGCCAGCAGCTCAGGGTGGGGAAAGGACCAAGAGACCCAGTACTTC. Encoded protein: CASSSGWGKDQETQYF.

In nucleotides, the CDR3 is TGTGCCAGCAGCCCCCGGGACAGTTTAGGGGCAACTAATGAAAAACTGTTTTTT. It codes for CASSPRDSLGATNEKLFF. The chain employs TRBV9 and TRBJ1-4; 7 bases are a match to TRBD1. The V and J ends lost 4 bases and 0 bases, in that order; junction bases with no gene match: 12. The CDR3 runs to 18 residues. CDR1 SGDLS and CDR2 YYNGEE come from the germline V gene.

This rearrangement joins TRBV20-1 to TRBJ2-7, with a tentative D call TRBD2 (6 bases). The germline CDR1 and CDR2 sequences are DFQATT and SNEGSKA (reference sequence). The V gene lost 6 bases and the J gene lost 5 bases, with 11 bases spanning the gap. CDR3 length equals 11 residues. The CDR3 DNA follows: TGCAGTGCCCAGTCGGGGGACGAGCAGTACTTC. Protein sequence: CSAQSGDEQYF.

V usage is TRBV19 and J usage is TRBJ2-1; 12 bases map to TRBD2. The CDR3 is made up of 15 amino acids. V was clipped by 4 bases and J by 9 bases; unmatched bases: 7. Germline V gene sequence: CDR1 LNHDA, CDR2 SQIVND (reference sequence). The CDR3 bases are TGTGCCAGTAGTACCCCGACTAGCGGGAGTGGTGAGCAGTTCTTC. Translation: CASSTPTSGSGEQFF.

In its sample, this clone was seen a few times. In DNA, the CDR3 is TGCGCCAGCAGCCGGCGACTAGCGGAGTCCAATGAGCAGTTCTTC. Translating it yields CASSRRLAESNEQFF. The rearrangement links TRBV5-1 to TRBJ2-1, with 9 nucleotides matching TRBD2. Germline V gene lookup returns CDR1 SGHRS and CDR2 YFSETQ. With 4 bases clipped from V and 6 bases from J, the junction kept 8 bases outside the gene matches. The CDR3 length is 15 residues.

In DNA form, the CDR3 reads TGTGCCTGGAGCACAGGGTCTAGCAATCAGCCCCAGCATTTT. Translating it yields CAWSTGSSNQPQHF. The chain links TRBV30 to TRBJ1-5, with D perhaps TRBD1 (6 bases). The CDR3 runs to 14 residues. V was pared by 3 bases and J by 0 bases, with 9 bases between. CDR1 is GTSNPN, CDR2 SVGIG, per germline (reference sequence).

This chain connects TRBV28 to TRBJ2-7, with 7 bases matching TRBD1. This CDR3 is 15 amino acids long. V lost 5 bases to trimming and J lost 0 bases; unmatched junction nucleotides: 7. Germline CDR1 and CDR2: MDHEN and SYDVKM. The CDR3 bases are TGTGCCAGCAGTGGGGGACAGCCGAGCTCCTACGAGCAGTACTTC. Its protein product is CASSGGQPSSYEQYF.

In this sample, this clone turned up once. V and J are TRBV7-3 and TRBJ2-1, with 9 bases fitting TRBD2. Trimming cost V 6 bases and J 3 bases; bases outside gene matches: 6. This CDR3 comprises 15 residues. The germline CDR1 and CDR2 sequences are SGHTA and FQGTGA. CDR3 sequence: CASSPSAGGYNEQFF. For the CDR3, the DNA is TGTGCCAGCAGTCCATCAGCGGGGGGCTACAATGAGCAGTTCTTC.

The chain links TRBV27 to TRBJ2-7; unclear D gene. Germline V CDR1 and CDR2: MNHEY, SMNVEV (reference sequence). The ends were cut back, 5 bases at V and 1 base at J, with 3 bases in the middle. This CDR3 has 11 residues. The CDR3 sequence is CASSTSYEQYF. CDR3 nucleotides: TGTGCCAGCAGTACTTCCTACGAGCAGTACTTC.

V is TRBV3-1 (or the pseudogene TRBV3-2) and J is TRBJ1-5, with 9 bases matching TRBD1. V was pared by 1 base and J by 6 bases, with 10 bases of the junction left unmatched. The germline CDR1 and CDR2 sequences are LGHDT and YNNKEL (reference sequence). CDR3 length: 17 amino acids. CDR3 nucleotides: TGTGCCAGCAGCCAAGGCGCGGGACAGGGATGGAGTCAGCCCCAGCATTTT. Its translation: CASSQGAGQGWSQPQHF.

This clone was recorded only once. The chain couples TRBV9 to TRBJ2-2, with 12 bases fitting TRBD2. The germline CDR1 and CDR2 sequences are SGDLS and YYNGEE. V was clipped by 5 bases and J by 4 bases; unmatched bases: 15. The CDR3 is made up of 19 amino acids. The chain's CDR3 is CASRGPSGRDSGSTGELFF. The DNA of the CDR3 is TGTGCCAGCAGGGGTCCTAGCGGGAGGGACTCAGGGAGCACCGGGGAGCTGTTTTTT.

The chain is built from TRBV28 and TRBJ1-5; TRBD1 agrees at 8 bases. Looked up from germline, CDR1 is MDHEN and CDR2 is SYDVKM. The trim removed 6 bases at V and 0 bases at J, leaving 4 bases unmatched. The CDR3 sequence is 15 residues long. CDR3 coding DNA: TGTGCCAGCAGGAGGACAGGGTATAGCAATCAGCCCCAGCATTTT. Amino acids: CASRRTGYSNQPQHF. Together with reference TRBV28 and TRBJ1-5, the CDR3 gives the full variable domain: DVKVTQSSRYLVKRTGEKVFLECVQDMDHENMFWYRQDPGLGLRLIYFSYDVKMKEKGDIPEGYSVSREKKERFSLILESASTNQTSMYLCASRRTGYSNQPQHFGDGTRLSIL.

The chain employs TRBV7-9 and TRBJ1-1; tentative D call: TRBD1 (6 bases). Germline V gives CDR1 SEHNR, CDR2 FQNEAQ (reference sequence). The CDR3 runs to 14 residues. Trimming removed 7 bases from V and 3 bases from J, with 15 bases in between. Here the CDR3 reads CASTPSRGDTEAFF. The CDR3 DNA reads TGTGCCAGCACCCCGAGCAGGGGTGACACTGAAGCTTTCTTT. The variable domain in full, completed from reference TRBV7-9 and TRBJ1-1, reads DTGVSQNPRHKITKRGQNVTFRCDPISEHNRLYWYRQTLGQGPEFLTYFQNEAQLEKSRLLSDRFSAERPKGSFSTLEIQRTEQGDSAMYLCASTPSRGDTEAFFGQGTRLTVV.

V gene TRBV5-4 combines with J gene TRBJ1-2, with TRBD1 matching 9 bases. Per germline, CDR1 SGHNT and CDR2 YYREEE (reference sequence). V lost 7 bases and J lost 4; bases outside the gene matches: 23. The CDR3 spans 19 residues. Written as DNA, the CDR3 is TGTGCCAGCTCCTTGGGGGGACAGGGTTATGGTTTTCAAGGCTATGGCTACACCTTC. It specifies CASSLGGQGYGFQGYGYTF.

This clone was detected once. The chain has TRBV3-1 (or the pseudogene TRBV3-2) and TRBJ2-7, with TRBD2 as a possible D gene (5 bases). Germline V gives CDR1 LGHDT, CDR2 YNNKEL (reference sequence). Trimming removed 4 bases at V and 0 bases at J, with 13 bases between. The CDR3 spans 15 residues. DNA for the CDR3: TGTGCCAGCAGCCCCTCTGGAGGCAGCTCCTACGAGCAGTACTTC. Amino acids: CASSPSGGSSYEQYF.

In this sample, this clone turned up once. In nucleotides, the CDR3 is TGTGCCAGCAGTTACCAGGGGAGCTATGGCTACACCTTC. This gives the protein CASSYQGSYGYTF. The J gene is TRBJ1-2, the V gene TRBV6-5; D might be TRBD1 (6 bases). The CDR3 is 13 residues long. Germline V gene sequence: CDR1 MNHEY, CDR2 SVGAGI. Trimming left V 2 bases short and J 4 bases short, with 8 bases between.

This clone was seen a few times. The chain is built from TRBV7-3 and TRBJ2-2; 11 bases are shared with TRBD2. This CDR3 spans 16 amino acids. CDR1 and CDR2 (germline): SGHTA, FQGTGA. V lost 5 bases, J lost 6 bases, and 8 bases stayed unmatched. CDR3 nucleotides: TGTGCCAGCAGCCCCCTGGTACTAGCGGGAGCCGGGGAGCTGTTTTTT. It translates to CASSPLVLAGAGELFF.

The chain uses TRBV28 and TRBJ2-7; TRBD1 matches at 8 bases. The CDR3 is 17 residues long. Germline-derived CDR1 and CDR2 are MDHEN and SYDVKM. Trimming removed 4 bases from V and 1 base from J; junction bases left unmatched: 12. CDR3 DNA sequence: TGTGCCAGCAGTTCACCAGCCGCCGGGACAGGATCCTACGAGCAGTACTTC. This codes for CASSSPAAGTGSYEQYF.

About this clone: Compared with germline, one end of the junction differs, possibly owing to a read error. V usage is TRBV7-6 and J usage is TRBJ2-7, with 8 positions matching TRBD2. Per the germline V gene, CDR1 is SGHVS and CDR2 is FNYEAQ. The CDR3 has 12 amino acids. The chain's CDR3 is CASTSGWNELYF. Here the CDR3 DNA reads TGTGCCAGCACTAGCGGGTGGAACGAGCTGTACTTC.

The chain uses TRBV27 and TRBJ2-1, with D perhaps matching TRBD2 (6 bases). In germline, CDR1 is MNHEY, CDR2 SMNVEV (reference sequence). The CDR3 length is 16 residues. Trimming took off 6 bases at V and 2 bases at J, with 17 bases between the two ends. The CDR3 protein is CASRKGVAETYNEQFF. The CDR3 nucleotides read TGTGCCAGCAGGAAGGGCGTAGCGGAGACCTACAATGAGCAGTTCTTC.

The rearrangement links TRBV7-2 to TRBJ2-1; 13 bases fit TRBD2. CDR1 is SGHTA and CDR2 is FQGNSA in the germline V gene. V dropped 5 bases and J dropped 8; count of bases not matched to a gene: 6. This CDR3 is 15 amino acids long. For the CDR3, the DNA is TGTGCCAGCAGCCCACTAGCGGGAGGGCCCTATGAGCAGTTCTTC. This gives the protein CASSPLAGGPYEQFF.

The genes are TRBV23-1 and TRBJ2-3, with 7 bases identical to TRBD2. TRBV23-1 is flagged as an ORF with uncertain function. The junction had 9 bases not matched to a gene; V was cut back by 8 bases and J by 4 bases. The CDR3 loop spans 14 amino acids. Here the CDR3 DNA reads TGCGCCAGCGTGACTAGCCCCGAGTCAGATACGCAGTATTTT. Translated, it gives CASVTSPESDTQYF.

The rearrangement uses TRBV5-4 and TRBJ2-1, with TRBD2 matching over 8 bases. After removal of 2 bases from V and 2 bases from J, the junction contained 6 bases not matched to a gene. The CDR3 extends over 16 amino acids. Germline lookup yields CDR1 SGHNT and CDR2 YYREEE (reference sequence). The CDR3 loop is CASSFPLSGTYNEQFF. The CDR3 coding sequence is TGTGCCAGCAGCTTCCCCCTTAGCGGGACCTACAATGAGCAGTTCTTC.

The chain links TRBV7-9 to TRBJ1-2; D unresolved. This CDR3 spans 11 amino acids. Looked up from germline, CDR1 is SEHNR and CDR2 is FQNEAQ (reference sequence). Trimming cost V 7 bases and J 8 bases, with 11 bases left between them. The CDR3 here is CASTSGRGYTF. The CDR3 DNA follows: TGTGCCAGCACCAGCGGGAGGGGCTACACCTTC.

The chain has TRBV18 and TRBJ2-3, with a weak D call TRBD2 (6 bases). V was shortened by 0 bases and J by 3 bases, with 13 bases between the two germline ends. CDR3 size: 16 residues. Germline V gene sequence: CDR1 KGHSH, CDR2 LQKENI. CDR3 residues: CASSPPLARSTDTQYF. Written as DNA, the CDR3 is TGTGCCAGCTCACCACCTCTAGCGAGGTCTACAGATACGCAGTATTTT.

The V call is TRBV3-1 (or the pseudogene TRBV3-2), the J call TRBJ2-5, with unresolved D. This CDR3 has 15 amino acids. With 0 bases removed from V and 5 bases from J, the gap between germline ends came to 13 bases. The germline gives CDR1 LGHDT, CDR2 YNNKEL (reference sequence). The CDR3 reads CASSQENTQRETQYF. CDR3 nucleotide sequence: TGTGCCAGCAGCCAAGAGAATACCCAACGGGAGACCCAGTACTTC.

The chain carries TRBV11-2 and TRBJ2-2, with TRBD2 matching 10 bases. Germline V gives CDR1 SGHAT, CDR2 FQNNGV. Trimming at V came to 5 bases and at J to 0 bases, leaving 3 bases not matched to a gene. This CDR3 is 16 amino acids long. The CDR3 sequence: CASSLGLAPNTGELFF. CDR3 sequence (DNA): TGTGCCAGCAGCCTGGGACTAGCGCCGAACACCGGGGAGCTGTTTTTT.

The rearrangement joins TRBV29-1 to TRBJ1-1; tentative D call: TRBD1 (6 bases). V shed 8 bases and J shed 3 bases, with 28 bases lying between them. This CDR3 has 17 amino acids. Germline V gives CDR1 SQVTM, CDR2 ANQGSEA. CDR3 sequence: CSFRGGGLRSSDTEAFF. Here the CDR3 DNA reads TGCAGCTTCCGAGGTGGGGGCCTTCGGTCCTCGGACACTGAAGCTTTCTTT.

This clone was picked up one time. This chain connects TRBV11-2 to TRBJ2-5, with D perhaps matching TRBD2 (5 bases). The V end lost 4 bases, the J end lost 2 bases, and 8 bases lay between the germline ends. Germline V gene lookup returns CDR1 SGHAT and CDR2 FQNNGV. This CDR3 is built from 13 residues. The CDR3 DNA is TGTGCCAGCAGCTCGGGGTTTCAAGAGACCCAGTACTTC. Residues: CASSSGFQETQYF.

The gene calls are TRBV27 and TRBJ2-1; D possibly corresponds to TRBD2 (5 bases). CDR1 is MNHEY and CDR2 is SMNVEV in the germline V gene (reference sequence). This CDR3 is 14 amino acids long. V was shortened by 8 bases and J by 9 bases, with 20 bases between the two germline ends. CDR3 sequence (DNA): TGTGCCAGCGGGTCGATAGCTAGCTCGGGTGAGCAGTTCTTC. This encodes CASGSIASSGEQFF.

The chain uses TRBV4-3 and TRBJ1-2; D is unclear. Germline V gene data show CDR1 as LGHNA and CDR2 as YSLEER. Deletions cut 0 bases from V and 8 bases from J, with 10 bases between. The CDR3 contains 13 residues. The CDR3 DNA sequence: TGCGCCAGCAGCCAAGAGACGGGAGGGGGCTACACCTTC. It is translated as CASSQETGGGYTF.

The chain combines TRBV5-6 with TRBJ2-2; 7 positions match TRBD1. V dropped 2 bases and J dropped 0; count of bases not matched to a gene: 10. This CDR3 spans 18 amino acids. Per germline, CDR1 SGHDT and CDR2 YYEEEE. CDR3 region: CASSLGLQGNPNTGELFF. DNA for the CDR3: TGTGCCAGCAGCTTAGGGCTACAGGGGAACCCGAACACCGGGGAGCTGTTTTTT.